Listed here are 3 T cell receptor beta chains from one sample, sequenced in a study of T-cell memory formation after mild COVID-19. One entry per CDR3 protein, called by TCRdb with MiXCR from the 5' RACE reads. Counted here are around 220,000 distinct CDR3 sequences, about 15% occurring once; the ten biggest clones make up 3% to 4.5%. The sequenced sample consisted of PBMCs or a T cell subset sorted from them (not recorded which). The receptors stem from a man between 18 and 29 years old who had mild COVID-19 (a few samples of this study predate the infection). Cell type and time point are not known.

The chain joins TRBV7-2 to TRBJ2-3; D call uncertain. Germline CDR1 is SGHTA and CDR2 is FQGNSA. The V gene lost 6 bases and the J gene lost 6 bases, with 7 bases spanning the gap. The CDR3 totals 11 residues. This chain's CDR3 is CASRFGDTQYF. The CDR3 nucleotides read TGTGCCAGCAGATTCGGGGATACGCAGTATTTT.

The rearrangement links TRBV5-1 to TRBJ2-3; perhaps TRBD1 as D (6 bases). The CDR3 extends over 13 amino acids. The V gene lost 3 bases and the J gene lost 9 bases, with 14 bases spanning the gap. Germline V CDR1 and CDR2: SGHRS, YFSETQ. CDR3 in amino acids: CASSSALGATQYF. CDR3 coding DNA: TGCGCCAGCAGCTCCGCGCTGGGGGCAACGCAGTATTTT.

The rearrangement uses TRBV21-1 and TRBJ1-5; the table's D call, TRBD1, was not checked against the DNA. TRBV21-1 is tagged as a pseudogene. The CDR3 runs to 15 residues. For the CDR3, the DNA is TGTGCCAGCAGCAAAGAGGGGGGGAGCAATCAGCCCCAGCATTTT. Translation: CASSKEGGSNQPQHF.